A single sample gave rise to the 8 T cell receptor beta chains below, sequenced in a study of tumor-infiltrating lymphocytes in primary liver carcinoma. With a constant-region primer, TCR beta cDNA was made from 400 to 550 ng of total RNA. Amplification in three nested multiplex PCR rounds with slightly modified ARM-PCR gave rise to TCR beta libraries. The study ran its first two PCR rounds for roughly 9 cycles each, using TRBV1-TRBV30 forward primers and a C-beta reverse primer. TCRdb recomputed calls from the multiplex PCR reads with MiXCR, one row per CDR3 protein. The data hold around 330,000 distinct CDR3 sequences, with almost 60% observed a single time. Out of unsorted whole blood came the blood RNA, and germline DNA was extracted as well. The sequencing input was peripheral blood. The receptors originated from a woman aged 30 to 39 with primary liver carcinoma and hepatitis B virus infection.

This clonotype was seen a few times. The CDR3 ends on some other residue instead of the conserved phenylalanine or tryptophan, so this is likely a read error. The DNA is omitted, as the CDR3 cannot be located on it reliably, and the CDR3 follows TCRdb's listing. The rearrangement joins TRBV5-6 to TRBJ2-1; the tabulated D call, TRBD2, remains unverified against the DNA. Both ends counted, the CDR3 spans 11 residues. CDR1 and CDR2 from the germline V gene are SGHDT and YYEEEE. The CDR3 loop is CASSVPPAGKD.

To note about this clonotype: Sequence at one end of the junction differs from germline and may be a read error. The CDR3 region has the DNA TGTAGCGCTGATAGTCGGCTGAACACTGAAGCTTTCTTT. It specifies CSADSRLNTEAFF. The V call is TRBV29-1, the J call TRBJ1-1; D remains ambiguous. Looked up from germline, CDR1 is SQVTM and CDR2 is ANQGSEA. The CDR3 covers 13 residues.

With regard to this clonotype: This may be a read error: a much more frequent sequence differs by one nucleotide. The chain uses TRBV12-3 or TRBV12-4 and TRBJ2-7, with 7 bases identical to TRBD1. The CDR3 spans 16 residues. The CDR3 sequence: CVSSFYLSGQTYEQYF. CDR3 coding DNA: TGTGTCAGCAGTTTTTACCTCTCGGGACAGACCTACGAGCAGTACTTC.

The CDR3: CASSEPQIYGYTF. CDR3 in DNA: TGTGCCAGCAGTGAGCCTCAGATCTATGGCTACACCTTC. The rearrangement uses TRBV2 and TRBJ1-2; no clear D gene. The CDR3 contains 13 residues. The germline V and J ends were trimmed by 3 bases and 4 bases, with 9 bases remaining between them. The germline V gene has CDR1 SNHLY and CDR2 FYNNEI.

This clonotype was detected a few times. The CDR3 does not close with the conserved phenylalanine or tryptophan, likely indicating a read error. This chain uses TRBV12-3 or TRBV12-4 with TRBJ2-7; D may be TRBD2 (5 bases). The CDR3 is made up of 14 amino acids. Trimming removed 7 bases from V and 4 bases from J, with 17 bases in between. This CDR3 is CASTLEGSGYEQYL. DNA for the CDR3: TGTGCCAGCACCCTTGAGGGTTCCGGATACGAGCAGTACTTA.

Concerning this clonotype: At one end, the junction sequence differs from germline, possibly due to a read error. The gene calls are TRBV29-1 and TRBJ2-1; tentative D call: TRBD2 (5 bases). The CDR3 totals 10 residues. In germline, CDR1 is SQVTM, CDR2 ANQGSEA. The CDR3 loop reads CSALVSEQFF. CDR3 sequence (DNA): TGTAGCGCCCTCGTAAGTGAGCAGTTCTTC.

This clonotype was observed once. Germline and junction disagree at one end, which may indicate a read error. The V call is TRBV11-3, the J call TRBJ2-1, with D tentatively TRBD1 (6 bases). Looked up from germline, CDR1 is SGHNT and CDR2 is YENEEA. This CDR3 has 14 residues. In DNA, the CDR3 is TGTGCCAGCAGCGGGGGCGGCATCAACAATGAGCAGTTCTTT. The encoded protein is CASSGGGINNEQFF.

The rearrangement joins TRBV13 to TRBJ2-2, with TRBD1 matching 7 bases. The CDR3 has 15 amino acids. The J segment lost 2 bases and the V segment lost 5 bases, leaving 5 bases of the junction unmatched. Germline V gene data show CDR1 as PRHDT and CDR2 as FYEKMQ (reference sequence). The DNA for the CDR3 is TGTGCCAGCAGCCTGACAGGGATAAACACCGGGGAGCTGTTTTTT. This sequence encodes CASSLTGINTGELFF.